One sample yielded the 20 T cell receptor beta chains listed below, sequenced in a study of blood T cell repertoires in COVID-19. Profiling relied on immunoSEQ multiplex PCR, and the TCRdb table lists in-frame clones only, not all of them. This table has 120,000 or so clones, approximately 90% appearing once. The sequenced sample consisted of peripheral blood. The receptors here all came from a woman older than 75 with acute or convalescent COVID-19.

This chain joins TRBV5-1 and TRBJ1-1, with a weak D call TRBD1 (5 bases). Deletions cut 0 bases from V and 5 bases from J, with 14 bases between. CDR3 length: 15 residues. Per germline, CDR1 SGHRS and CDR2 YFSETQ. Here the CDR3 reads CASSLEGLMVTEAFF. CDR3 nucleotides: TGCGCCAGCAGCTTGGAGGGGCTAATGGTAACTGAAGCTTTCTTT. The full variable domain, in which reference TRBV5-1 and TRBJ1-1 provide the parts outside the CDR3, is KAGVTQTPRYLIKTRGQQVTLSCSPISGHRSVSWYQQTPGQGLQFLFEYFSETQRNKGNFPGRFSGRQFSNSRSEMNVSTLELGDSALYLCASSLEGLMVTEAFFGQGTRLTVV.

This clone was detected a few times. The chain is built from TRBV12-3 or TRBV12-4 and TRBJ1-4; D might be TRBD1 (6 bases). Trimming removed 1 base from V and 7 bases from J, with 7 bases in between. This CDR3 has 13 residues. The CDR3 DNA is TGTGCCAGCAGTTTAGGGACAGTTGAAAAACTGTTTTTT. Protein product: CASSLGTVEKLFF.

CDR3 sequence: CASSSPTGGYGYTF. The CDR3 coding sequence is TGTGCCAGCAGCTCACCCACGGGGGGCTATGGCTACACCTTC. The rearrangement uses TRBV5-6 and TRBJ1-2, with D possibly matching TRBD1 (5 bases). Germline CDR1 and CDR2: SGHDT and YYEEEE. The CDR3 length is 14 residues. V shed 3 bases and J shed 4 bases, with 13 bases lying between them.

The V and J genes are TRBV5-6 and TRBJ2-7, with 13 bases fitting TRBD2. The CDR3 totals 16 residues. V lost 5 bases, J lost 5 bases, and 10 bases stayed unmatched. CDR1 SGHDT and CDR2 YYEEEE come from the germline V gene. The CDR3 DNA is TGTGCCAGCAGTCCGGGACTAGCGGGGCGGATCGACGAGCAGTACTTC. This codes for CASSPGLAGRIDEQYF.

The J gene is TRBJ1-5, the V gene TRBV5-1; no firm D call. Trimming took 0 bases from V and 7 from J, leaving 11 bases between them. Germline V gives CDR1 SGHRS, CDR2 YFSETQ. The CDR3 contains 14 residues. CDR3 nucleotide sequence: TGCGCCAGCAGCTTGGAAAGCGGCGGGCAGCCCCAGCATTTT. Protein product: CASSLESGGQPQHF.

The V gene is TRBV28, the J gene TRBJ1-5, with 7 bases identical to TRBD1. Germline values: CDR1 MDHEN, CDR2 SYDVKM. The CDR3 has 16 amino acids. J lost 0 bases, V lost 8 bases, and 10 bases had no gene match. CDR3 sequence: CASEGAETVSNQPQHF. The CDR3 region has the DNA TGTGCCAGCGAGGGGGCAGAAACCGTTAGCAATCAGCCCCAGCATTTT. Full variable domain (outside the CDR3, taken from reference TRBV28 and TRBJ1-5): DVKVTQSSRYLVKRTGEKVFLECVQDMDHENMFWYRQDPGLGLRLIYFSYDVKMKEKGDIPEGYSVSREKKERFSLILESASTNQTSMYLCASEGAETVSNQPQHFGDGTRLSIL.

This rearrangement joins TRBV7-9 to TRBJ1-2; no clear D. The germline V and J ends were trimmed by 5 bases and 6 bases, with 10 bases remaining between them. CDR3 length: 12 amino acids. CDR1 is SEHNR, CDR2 FQNEAQ, per germline (reference sequence). CDR3 sequence (DNA): TGTGCCAGCAGCCCCGGGTCTGATGGCTACACCTTC. It translates to CASSPGSDGYTF.

This CDR3 is CASSPGNEQFF. CDR3 bases: TGTGCCAGCAGTCCCGGGAATGAGCAGTTCTTC. This chain connects TRBV27 to TRBJ2-1; D not resolved. There are 11 residues in the CDR3. CDR1 is MNHEY and CDR2 is SMNVEV in the germline V gene (reference sequence). Trimming removed 5 bases from V and 7 bases from J, with 6 bases in between.

In its sample, this clone was seen a few times. The gene calls are TRBV5-6 and TRBJ1-1, with 9 bases that match TRBD1. Germline trimming cut 1 base from V and 10 bases from J; bases unmatched to any gene: 11. Germline V gene data show CDR1 as SGHDT and CDR2 as YYEEEE. The CDR3 is 15 amino acids. CDR3 in amino acids: CASSLLGESTGGAFF. The CDR3 DNA reads as TGTGCCAGCAGCTTGTTAGGGGAGTCGACAGGGGGAGCTTTCTTT.

This chain links TRBV4-1 with TRBJ2-7, with D perhaps TRBD1 (6 bases). The ends were cut back, 0 bases at V and 0 bases at J, with 9 bases in the middle. This CDR3 spans 15 amino acids. The germline CDR1 and CDR2 sequences are MGHRA and YSYEKL. The CDR3 loop reads CASSQDPGDSYEQYF. In DNA form, the CDR3 reads TGCGCCAGCAGCCAAGATCCAGGGGACTCCTACGAGCAGTACTTC.

The genes are TRBV4-1 and TRBJ1-6, with a possible D match to TRBD1 (5 bases). The V gene lost 1 base and the J gene lost 7 bases, with 20 bases spanning the gap. CDR1 and CDR2 from the germline V gene are MGHRA and YSYEKL. This CDR3 contains 18 residues. Written as DNA, the CDR3 is TGCGCCAGCAGCCAAGTAGTAGGGGTGGGGCCCATAAATTCACCCCTCCACTTT. This gives the protein CASSQVVGVGPINSPLHF.

The chain is built from TRBV5-4 and TRBJ2-1; 13 bases agree with TRBD2. Germline CDR1 is SGHNT and CDR2 is YYREEE (reference sequence). Germline trimming cut 1 base from V and 15 bases from J; bases unmatched to any gene: 16. The length of the CDR3 is 17 residues. This CDR3 is CASSLLTSGRSGSGLFF. The CDR3 DNA sequence: TGTGCCAGCAGCTTGCTGACTAGCGGGAGGTCCGGATCAGGTTTGTTCTTC.

This clone has a single count. The V and J genes are TRBV4-3 and TRBJ2-6; 7 bases are a match to TRBD2. Germline CDR1 reads LGHNA; CDR2 reads YSLEER. Unmatched junction bases numbered 10, after V lost 0 bases and J lost 2 bases. This CDR3 comprises 19 residues. The CDR3 spells CASSQDWGGGRAGANVLTF. The DNA of the CDR3 is TGCGCCAGCAGCCAAGATTGGGGCGGGGGACGGGCTGGGGCCAACGTCCTGACTTTC.

The rearrangement joins TRBV7-3 to TRBJ2-5; 7 positions match TRBD2. CDR1 is SGHTA, CDR2 FQGTGA, per germline. The length of the CDR3 is 15 residues. Trimming removed 6 bases from V and 2 bases from J; junction bases left unmatched: 9. Here the CDR3 DNA reads TGTGCCAGCAGTCGGGCTAGCGGTTCGCAAGAGACCCAGTACTTC. It specifies CASSRASGSQETQYF.

CDR3 in DNA: TGTGCCAGCAGTTGGGGGGACTACGAGCAGTACTTC. This gives the protein CASSWGDYEQYF. The chain has TRBV12-3 or TRBV12-4 and TRBJ2-7; TRBD2 might be the D (6 bases). CDR3 length equals 12 residues. Trimming stripped 4 bases from V and 3 bases from J, with 7 bases between.

V usage is TRBV3-1 (or the pseudogene TRBV3-2) and J usage is TRBJ2-2; D is unclear. CDR1 and CDR2 (germline): LGHDT, YNNKEL (reference sequence). This CDR3 region has 11 residues. V lost 3 bases, J lost 9 bases, and 5 bases lay in between. The CDR3 coding sequence is TGTGCCAGCAGCCATAACAGGGAGCTGTTTTTT. This gives the protein CASSHNRELFF.

The chain is built from TRBV28 and TRBJ2-7, with TRBD2 identical over 12 bases. The trim removed 5 bases at V and 4 bases at J, leaving 3 bases unmatched. This CDR3 region has 14 residues. Germline V CDR1 and CDR2: MDHEN, SYDVKM. As DNA, the CDR3 is TGTGCCAGCAGTCCACTAGCGGGAGGATACGAGCAGTACTTC. Translating it yields CASSPLAGGYEQYF.

V is TRBV27 and J is TRBJ2-3; the match to TRBD2 covers 7 bases. J gave up 6 bases and V 5 bases, and 14 bases lay outside the gene matches. CDR1 and CDR2 (germline): MNHEY, SMNVEV (reference sequence). The CDR3 is 16 residues long. The CDR3, as DNA: TGTGCCAGCAGTCGGACTAGTCCCCCTAGTAGGGATACGCAGTATTTT. Amino acid sequence: CASSRTSPPSRDTQYF.

This clone was detected once. The CDR3 DNA follows: TGTGCCAGCAAGGAGAAGGCCGGGGAGCTGTTTTTT. This encodes CASKEKAGELFF. The V and J genes are TRBV27 and TRBJ2-2; D gene ambiguous. There are 12 residues in the CDR3. V shed 7 bases and J shed 6 bases, with 9 bases lying between them. The germline V gene has CDR1 MNHEY and CDR2 SMNVEV (reference sequence).

This clone appeared a few times. V usage is TRBV2 and J usage is TRBJ1-3, with TRBD1 matching 7 bases. After removal of 6 bases from V and 6 bases from J, the junction contained 5 bases not matched to a gene. CDR1 and CDR2 (germline): SNHLY, FYNNEI. This CDR3 spans 13 amino acids. CDR3 region: CASRRDSQNTIYF. The DNA of the CDR3 is TGTGCCAGCAGGCGGGACAGCCAAAACACCATATATTTT.